This entry concerns a single TCR beta chain. Its antigen is undetermined. The entry originates in a study of T-cell memory formation after mild COVID-19. Regarding the study as a whole: Some clones that responded were present in memory (sampled pre-infection), which suggests cross-reactive memory joined.

Amplification by 5'RACE using constant-segment primers produced TCR alpha and TCR beta cDNA libraries that carried sample barcodes and UMIs. TCRdb re-called the 5' RACE reads with MiXCR, one entry per CDR3 protein. The repertoire holds 50,000 to 60,000 distinct CDR3 sequences, with 25% to 30% as singletons. The TCR sequence derives from a young man who had mild COVID-19 (a few samples of this study predate the infection). Cell type and time point are not known. The sequencing input was PBMCs or a T cell subset sorted from them (not recorded which).

CDR3: CSARGPGTGAPYEQYV. CDR3 DNA: TGCAGTGCTAGGGGTCCAGGGACAGGGGCCCCCTACGAGCAGTACGTC. The chain recombines TRBV20-1 with TRBJ2-7; 10 nucleotides match TRBD1. Trimming took 3 bases from V and 2 from J; bases not matched to a gene: 10. Germline CDR1 is DFQATT and CDR2 is SNEGSKA (reference sequence). There are 16 residues in the CDR3.